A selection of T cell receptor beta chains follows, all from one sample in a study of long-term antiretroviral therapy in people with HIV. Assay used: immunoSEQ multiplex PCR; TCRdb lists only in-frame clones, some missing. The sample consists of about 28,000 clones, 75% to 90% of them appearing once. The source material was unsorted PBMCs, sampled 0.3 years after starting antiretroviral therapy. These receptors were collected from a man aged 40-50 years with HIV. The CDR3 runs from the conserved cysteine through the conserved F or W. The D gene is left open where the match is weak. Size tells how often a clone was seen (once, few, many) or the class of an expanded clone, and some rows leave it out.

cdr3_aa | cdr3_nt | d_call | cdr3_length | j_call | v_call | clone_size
CASSLTGNMFGTEAFF | TGTGCCAGCAGCCTTACAGGGAATATGTTTGGGACTGAAGCTTTCTTT | . | 16 | TRBJ1-1 | TRBV2 | .
CSVEDSPGGRVYGYTF | TGCAGCGTTGAAGATTCCCCTGGCGGCAGAGTCTATGGCTACACCTTC | . | 16 | TRBJ1-2 | TRBV29-1 | .
CASSPSSGGYGNQPQHF | TGTGCCAGCAGCCCTAGTTCAGGGGGCTATGGCAATCAGCCCCAGCATTTT | TRBD1 | 17 | TRBJ1-5 | TRBV7-9 | .
CASSISAVRNQPQHF | TGTGCCAGTAGTATCTCGGCGGTCCGCAATCAGCCCCAGCATTTT | . | 15 | TRBJ1-5 | TRBV19 | .
CASWIQGTNEKLFF | TGTGCCAGCTGGATACAGGGAACTAATGAAAAACTGTTTTTT | . | 14 | TRBJ1-4 | TRBV6-6 | .
CASSRSGGKTGELFF | TGTGCCAGCAGCAGAAGCGGGGGAAAGACCGGGGAGCTGTTTTTT | TRBD2 | 15 | TRBJ2-2 | TRBV7-8 | .
CASSLGAYNEQFF | TGTGCCAGCAGCTTAGGCGCTTACAATGAGCAGTTCTTC | . | 13 | TRBJ2-1 | TRBV5-4 | .
CASSLEQTVTYEQYF | TGTGCCAGCAGCTTAGAACAGACTGTCACCTACGAGCAGTACTTC | . | 15 | TRBJ2-7 | TRBV7-2 | .
CASGVRQGSYQETQYF | TGTGCCAGCGGAGTCCGACAGGGGTCATACCAAGAGACCCAGTACTTC | TRBD1 | 16 | TRBJ2-5 | TRBV28 | once
CASSPGQGWEQYF | TGTGCCAGCTCACCGGGACAGGGTTGGGAGCAGTACTTC | TRBD1 | 13 | TRBJ2-7 | TRBV18 | .
CAWSVGETQYF | TGTGCCTGGAGTGTTGGAGAGACCCAGTACTTC | . | 11 | TRBJ2-5 | TRBV30 | once
CASSSPSGVTDTQYF | TGTGCCAGCAGTTCCCCTAGCGGGGTCACAGATACGCAGTATTTT | TRBD2 | 15 | TRBJ2-3 | TRBV28 | .
CASSRIRRDTQYF | TGTGCCAGCAGCCGGATCCGGAGGGATACGCAGTATTTT | . | 13 | TRBJ2-3 | TRBV11-2 | .
CASSLRTGDEQYF | TGTGCCAGCAGCCTACGGACAGGGGACGAGCAGTACTTC | TRBD1 | 13 | TRBJ2-7 | TRBV7-7 | .
CASSRRRGNTIYF | TGTGCCAGCAGCCGCCGTAGGGGCAACACCATATATTTT | . | 13 | TRBJ1-3 | TRBV28 | .
CASSRQGKTGYTF | TGTGCCAGCAGTCGACAGGGGAAGACTGGCTACACCTTC | TRBD1 | 13 | TRBJ1-2 | TRBV6-5 | .
CATSRAPGTGLSYEQYF | TGTGCCACCAGCAGAGCCCCCGGGACAGGGCTATCCTACGAGCAGTACTTC | TRBD1 | 17 | TRBJ2-7 | TRBV15 | few
CASSLYEQYF | TGTGCCAGCAGCCTTTACGAGCAGTACTTC | . | 10 | TRBJ2-7 | TRBV5-8 | .
CASSFMSVVDNEQFF | TGTGCCAGCAGCTTCATGTCGGTAGTCGACAATGAGCAGTTCTTC | . | 15 | TRBJ2-1 | TRBV7-9 | .
CASSPREGNTIYF | TGTGCCAGCAGCCCGCGTGAAGGAAACACCATATATTTT | . | 13 | TRBJ1-3 | TRBV7-2 | .
CASSHRDGYGYTF | TGTGCCAGCAGCCACAGGGACGGCTATGGCTACACCTTC | . | 13 | TRBJ1-2 | TRBV6-5 | .
CASSLILQSYNEQFF | TGTGCCAGCAGTTTAATCCTTCAGAGTTACAATGAGCAGTTCTTC | . | 15 | TRBJ2-1 | TRBV28 | once
CASRGQFFMNTEAFF | TGTGCCAGTAGGGGACAGTTTTTTATGAACACTGAAGCTTTCTTT | TRBD1 | 15 | TRBJ1-1 | TRBV19 | .
CASSESSGGVGETQYF | TGTGCCAGCAGCGAATCTAGCGGGGGGGTGGGGGAGACCCAGTACTTC | TRBD2 | 16 | TRBJ2-5 | TRBV9 | .
CASSHRDGWGYTF | TGTGCCAGCAGCCACAGGGACGGTTGGGGCTACACCTTC | . | 13 | TRBJ1-2 | TRBV6-5 | .
CASGGQPILYEQYF | TGTGCCAGCGGAGGACAGCCAATTCTCTACGAGCAGTACTTC | . | 14 | TRBJ2-7 | TRBV28 | .
CSAQGGANEKLFF | TGCAGCGCCCAGGGTGGGGCGAATGAAAAACTGTTTTTT | . | 13 | TRBJ1-4 | TRBV29-1 | .
CASSFLAGVYEQYF | TGTGCCAGCAGCTTTCTAGCGGGAGTGTACGAGCAGTACTTC | TRBD2 | 14 | TRBJ2-7 | TRBV5-8 | .
CASSPGPGEQYF | TGTGCCAGCAGCCCGGGACCGGGCGAGCAGTACTTC | . | 12 | TRBJ2-7 | TRBV11-2 | .
CASSLSAGALGNTEAFF | TGTGCCAGCAGTTTAAGTGCGGGGGCCCTGGGGAACACTGAAGCTTTCTTT | . | 17 | TRBJ1-1 | TRBV28 | .
CASSRTAGGQGYTF | TGTGCCAGTAGCCGGACCGCCGGTGGCCAGGGCTACACCTTC | . | 14 | TRBJ1-2 | TRBV19 | .
CASSDRLGGLAGVETQYF | TGTGCCAGCAGCGACCGACTGGGGGGACTAGCGGGAGTAGAGACCCAGTACTTC | TRBD2 | 18 | TRBJ2-5 | TRBV5-4 | .
CASRSGQPERYSNQPQHF | TGCGCCAGCAGATCGGGACAGCCGGAGCGATATAGCAATCAGCCCCAGCATTTT | TRBD1 | 18 | TRBJ1-5 | TRBV10-1 | .
CASSLVGETQYF | TGTGCCAGCAGCTTAGTTGGGGAGACCCAGTACTTC | . | 12 | TRBJ2-5 | TRBV7-2 | .
CASSLGAQGASTGELFF | TGTGCCAGCAGTTTAGGGGCACAGGGGGCGAGCACCGGGGAGCTGTTTTTT | TRBD1 | 17 | TRBJ2-2 | TRBV27 | .
CASSGIETGSDEQYF | TGTGCCAGCAGTGGAATTGAGACAGGGTCGGACGAGCAGTACTTC | TRBD1 | 15 | TRBJ2-7 | TRBV2 | .
CASSLSVDHEQYF | TGTGCCAGCAGTTTATCGGTAGACCACGAGCAGTACTTC | . | 13 | TRBJ2-7 | TRBV27 | .